This T cell receptor beta chain was sequenced for a study of identical twins. This clonotype came up a few times. What it recognizes is unknown. Healthy Caucasians provided all donations. Germline-derived CDR1 and CDR2 are SEHNR and FQNEAQ (reference sequence). This CDR3 contains 15 residues. V was pared by 5 bases and J by 5 bases, with 18 bases between. cDNA carried unique molecular identifiers, and a universal primer site was added by template switching. TCRdb re-derived calls from the 5' RACE reads in MiXCR, one entry per CDR3 protein. The sample yields about 430,000 distinct CDR3 sequences, 18% seen once. Study-wide points: Abundant beta clonotypes from cord blood had fewer insertions, unlike memory repertoires, which showed none. Invariant MAIT and iNKT cells may have partly biased zero-insertion analyses.

The chain is built from TRBV7-9 and TRBJ2-5, with D perhaps assigned TRBD1 or TRBD2 (6 bases each). The receptor was derived from a man in his forties or fifties in good health. Source material: naive T cells sorted from blood. In nucleotides, the CDR3 is TGTGCCAGCAGCCCAATCTCGGGGGCCGGGGAGACCCAGTACTTC. Amino acid sequence: CASSPISGAGETQYF.